This T cell receptor beta chain was captured by sequencing in a study of vaccination and CD4 T cells after COVID-19 (dated by TCRdb to 2022 to 2024). A note on the overall study: Convalescent patients had a positive SARS-CoV-2 result on nasal swab PCR, and of these patients, fewer than ten had mild disease and one had severe disease. In control cultures, a CEFX viral epitope pool was used as positive control, an HIV-1 Nef peptide pool was used as negative control, or no peptide was added. Post-vaccine blood samples were obtained a median of approximately 74 days after the second vaccine dose, with a range of about 14 to 241 days. Overlapping spike peptide pools from SARS-CoV-2 and from the common cold coronaviruses HCoV-NL63, HCoV-OC43 and HCoV-229E were used as culture stimuli. Post-COVID blood samples from convalescent patients were collected a median of around 100 days after diagnosis, with a range of about 30 to 170 days. Participants got two doses of the Pfizer-BioNTech BNT162b2 vaccine (n=8) or two doses of the Moderna mRNA-1273 vaccine (n=2). In the convalescent cohort there were six males and four females, among whom were two Hispanic individuals, seven Caucasians, two Asians and one multiracial person. In more than eight COVID-19 convalescent patients and several infection-naive healthy vaccine recipients, researchers compared the spike-specific CD4+ TCR repertoire from before mRNA vaccination with the repertoire from after. The paper as a whole reports these results and caveats: Of the vaccine-specific clones found in convalescent patients, nearly all (304 of 307) were mono-reactive for SARS-CoV-2 spike instead of being cross-reactive with common cold coronaviruses. In convalescent patients, a median around 90% of post-vaccine SARS-CoV-2-reactive clones were detected only after vaccination, suggesting vaccine-specific priming. The median number of SARS-CoV-2-reactive clonotypes rose from fewer than 25 after infection to roughly 40 after vaccination, but the change was not significant. Relatively few convalescent patients were included in the study, and early timepoints after natural infection were not analyzed.

Library construction relied on PCR. DNA from cultured CD4+ T cells was subjected to TCR sequencing with the Oncomine TCR Beta short-read assay at the Johns Hopkins FTIC core. The QIAamp micro DNA kit was used to extract genomic DNA from the cultured CD4+ T cells. The Oncomine TCR Beta libraries from cultured CD4+ T cells were pooled using unique dual indexes and then sequenced on an Illumina iSeq 100. The authors' analysis ran thus. Non-productive sequences were removed, and CDR3s not starting with C, not ending with F or W, or shorter than 7 amino acids were discarded. The MANAFEST web application was used to identify antigen-specific clonotypes by comparing peptide-stimulated wells against reference wells and other culture wells. An FDR below 0.05, an odds ratio above 5, and a productive frequency above 0.1% in at least two of three replicate wells were required for clones to be considered positive. Cross-reactive clonotypes were defined as significantly expanded in both SARS-CoV-2 spike wells and at least one common cold coronavirus spike condition. CDR3 homology was assessed with Levenshtein distances (stringdist) and unrooted phylogenetic trees (ape) in R version 3.6.1. The public sequencing data were trimmed at Q25 with fastp and processed into clonotypes with MiXCR by TCRdb, which kept only in-frame beta chains. Every distinct CDR3 protein forms one entry, paired with its most common genes and DNA. TCRdb's processing, not the study's, gives the V and J calls here. The sample yields 7,200 or so distinct CDR3 sequences; around 63% were counted once. In total, the top ten clones hold 30% to 40% of the sample.

By share, this clonotype ranks as medium-sized (0.01 to 0.1%). Which antigen it targets is not known. One base away there is no much larger clone; base qualities are not given. The sample's treatment or condition label, decoded: roughly nine-day PBMC culture with coronavirus spike peptide pools or control peptides (ViraFEST assay). The ViraFEST assay was used in the study, in which antigen-specific T cells were expanded with peptide pools and expanded clonotypes were subsequently identified by TCR sequencing. The convalescent patients' positive SARS-CoV-2 PCR tests fell between March and December 2020, which was before the Alpha, Beta and Delta variants emerged in the United States. Roughly 2 million PBMCs per well were cultured in IMDM with 5% human AB serum and roughly 10 IU/ml IL-2, plus 10 ug/ml peptide pools. On days 3 and 7, half of the culture medium was replaced with fresh IL-2-containing medium. Once the cells had been in culture for around nine days, the EasySep CD4+ T cell isolation kit was used to isolate CD4+ T cells by negative selection. Ficoll-Paque Plus gradient centrifugation was used to isolate PBMCs from whole blood, and the isolated PBMCs were then either used fresh or cryopreserved at -140C. Each culture condition was generally run in triplicate wells.

The receptor comes from a human donor who had recovered from COVID-19. The specimen sequenced was CD4+ T cells from blood, cultured in vitro.

The nucleotide sequence is TGTGCCAGCAGTTACTCCAGGGAGGGCCCCCAGCATTTT. This sequence encodes CASSYSREGPQHF. The rearrangement combines TRBV6-2 or TRBV6-3 with TRBJ1-5; TRBD1 might be the D gene, on 5 matching bases. V and J are truncated by 0 bases and 10 bases respectively, leaving an intervening sequence of 10 bases. CDR1 and CDR2 (MNHEY, SVGEGT) derive from the germline V gene. The CDR3 spans 13 residues, from the cysteine through the phenylalanine. The kept DNA is CDR3 alone, 39 bases in frame from the first base.